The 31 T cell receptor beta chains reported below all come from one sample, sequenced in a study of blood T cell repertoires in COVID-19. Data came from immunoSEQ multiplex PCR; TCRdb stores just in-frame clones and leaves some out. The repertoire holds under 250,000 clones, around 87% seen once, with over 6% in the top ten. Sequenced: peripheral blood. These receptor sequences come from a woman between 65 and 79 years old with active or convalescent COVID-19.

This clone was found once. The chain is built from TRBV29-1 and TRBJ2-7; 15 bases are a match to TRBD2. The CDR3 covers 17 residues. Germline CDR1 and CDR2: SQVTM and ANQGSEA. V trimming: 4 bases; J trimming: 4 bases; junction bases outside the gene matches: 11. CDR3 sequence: CSVGDRTSGGARYEQYF. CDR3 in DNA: TGCAGCGTTGGAGACCGGACTAGCGGGGGGGCCCGGTACGAGCAGTACTTC.

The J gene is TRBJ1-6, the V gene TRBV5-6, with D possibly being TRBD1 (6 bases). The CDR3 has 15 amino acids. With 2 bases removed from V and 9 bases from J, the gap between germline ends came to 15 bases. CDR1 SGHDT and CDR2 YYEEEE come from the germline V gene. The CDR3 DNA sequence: TGTGCCAGCAGCTTCGGACAGACCTCTCTTTCACCCCTCCACTTT. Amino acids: CASSFGQTSLSPLHF. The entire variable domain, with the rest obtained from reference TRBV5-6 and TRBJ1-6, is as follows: DAGVTQSPTHLIKTRGQQVTLRCSPKSGHDTVSWYQQALGQGPQFIFQYYEEEERQRGNFPDRFSGHQFPNYSSELNVNALLLGDSALYLCASSFGQTSLSPLHFGNGTRLTVT.

CDR3 loop: CASTLGDRFNQPQHF. The CDR3 DNA follows: TGTGCCAGCACTTTGGGGGACAGGTTTAATCAGCCCCAGCATTTT. The chain uses TRBV28 and TRBJ1-5; 8 nucleotides agree with TRBD1. With V trimmed by 7 bases and J by 4 bases, 9 bases remained unmatched. There are 15 residues in the CDR3. Germline loops: CDR1 MDHEN, CDR2 SYDVKM.

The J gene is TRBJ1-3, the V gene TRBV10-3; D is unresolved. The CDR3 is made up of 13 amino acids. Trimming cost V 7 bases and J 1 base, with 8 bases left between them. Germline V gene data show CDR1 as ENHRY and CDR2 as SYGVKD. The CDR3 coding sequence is TGTGCCATCAACTCGGGGTCTGGAAACACCATATATTTT. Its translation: CAINSGSGNTIYF.

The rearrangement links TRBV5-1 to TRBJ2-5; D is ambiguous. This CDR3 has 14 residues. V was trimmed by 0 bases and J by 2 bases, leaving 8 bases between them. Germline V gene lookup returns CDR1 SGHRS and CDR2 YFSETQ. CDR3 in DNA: TGCGCCAGCAGCTTGGGGCCTGGTCAAGAGACCCAGTACTTC. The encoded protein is CASSLGPGQETQYF.

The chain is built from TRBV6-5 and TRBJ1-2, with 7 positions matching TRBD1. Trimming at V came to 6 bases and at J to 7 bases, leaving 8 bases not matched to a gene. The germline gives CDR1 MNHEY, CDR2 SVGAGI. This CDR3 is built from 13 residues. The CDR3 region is CASSQGQRGGYTF. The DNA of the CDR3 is TGTGCCAGCAGCCAGGGACAGAGAGGTGGCTACACCTTC.

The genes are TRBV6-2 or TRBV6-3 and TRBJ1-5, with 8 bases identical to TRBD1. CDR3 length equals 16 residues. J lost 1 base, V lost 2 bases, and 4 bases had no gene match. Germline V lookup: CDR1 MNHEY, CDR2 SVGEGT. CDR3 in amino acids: CASSYTDRGSNQPQHF. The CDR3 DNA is TGTGCCAGCAGTTACACAGACAGGGGAAGCAATCAGCCCCAGCATTTT.

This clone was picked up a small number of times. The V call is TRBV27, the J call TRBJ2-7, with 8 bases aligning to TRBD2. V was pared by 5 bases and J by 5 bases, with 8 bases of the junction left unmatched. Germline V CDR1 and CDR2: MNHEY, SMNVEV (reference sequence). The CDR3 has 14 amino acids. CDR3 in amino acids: CASSANSGVDEQYF. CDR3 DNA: TGTGCCAGCAGTGCTAATAGCGGGGTGGACGAGCAGTACTTC.

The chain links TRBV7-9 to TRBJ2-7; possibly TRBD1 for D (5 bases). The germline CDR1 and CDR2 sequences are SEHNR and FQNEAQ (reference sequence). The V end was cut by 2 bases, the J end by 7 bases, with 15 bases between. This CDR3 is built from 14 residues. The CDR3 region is CASSLYGRVWEQYF. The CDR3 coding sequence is TGTGCCAGCAGCTTATATGGCAGGGTGTGGGAGCAGTACTTC.

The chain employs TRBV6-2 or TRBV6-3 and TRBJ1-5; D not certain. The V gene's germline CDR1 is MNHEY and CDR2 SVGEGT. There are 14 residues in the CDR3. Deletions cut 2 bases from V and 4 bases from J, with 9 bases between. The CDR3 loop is CASSYGTANQPQHF. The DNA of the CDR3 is TGTGCCAGCAGTTACGGCACAGCAAATCAGCCCCAGCATTTT.

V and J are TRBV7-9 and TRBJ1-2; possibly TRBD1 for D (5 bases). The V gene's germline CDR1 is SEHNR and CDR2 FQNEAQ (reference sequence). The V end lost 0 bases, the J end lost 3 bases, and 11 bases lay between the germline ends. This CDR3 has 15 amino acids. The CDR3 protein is CASSLALGTDYGYTF. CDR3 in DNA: TGTGCCAGCAGCTTAGCGCTAGGGACTGACTATGGCTACACCTTC.

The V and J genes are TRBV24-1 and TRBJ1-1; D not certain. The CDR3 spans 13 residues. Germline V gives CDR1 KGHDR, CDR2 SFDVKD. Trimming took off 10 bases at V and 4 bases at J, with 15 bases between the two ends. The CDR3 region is CATREAAGTEAFF. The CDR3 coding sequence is TGTGCCACACGAGAAGCAGCAGGCACTGAAGCTTTCTTT.

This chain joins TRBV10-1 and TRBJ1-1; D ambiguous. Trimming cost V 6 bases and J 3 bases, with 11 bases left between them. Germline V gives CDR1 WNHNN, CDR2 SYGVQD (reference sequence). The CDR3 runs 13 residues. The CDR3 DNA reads TGCGCCAGCAGAGAAGACCTAGACACTGAAGCTTTCTTT. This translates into CASREDLDTEAFF.

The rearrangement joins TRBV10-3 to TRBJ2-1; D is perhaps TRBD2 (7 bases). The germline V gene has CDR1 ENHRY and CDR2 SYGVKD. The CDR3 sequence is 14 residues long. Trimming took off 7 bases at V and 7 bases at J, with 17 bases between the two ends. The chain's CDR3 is CAITRGLGGNEQFF. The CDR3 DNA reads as TGTGCCATCACCAGAGGACTAGGGGGGAATGAGCAGTTCTTC.

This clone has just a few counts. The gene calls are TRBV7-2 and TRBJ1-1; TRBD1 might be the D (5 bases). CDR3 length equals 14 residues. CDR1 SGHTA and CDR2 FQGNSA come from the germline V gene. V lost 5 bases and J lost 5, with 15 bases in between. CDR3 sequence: CASSLRWSGTEAFF. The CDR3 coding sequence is TGTGCCAGCAGCCTCAGGTGGTCAGGGACTGAAGCTTTCTTT.

The CDR3 coding sequence is TGCGCCAGCAGCGAGGGGTTCTCACCGGGCACTGAAGCTTTCTTT. Its translation: CASSEGFSPGTEAFF. The V call is TRBV10-1, the J call TRBJ1-1; D possibly corresponds to TRBD1 (5 bases). The CDR3 sequence is 15 residues long. V was shortened by 6 bases and J by 4 bases, with 18 bases between the two germline ends. Germline assignment: CDR1 WNHNN and CDR2 SYGVQD (reference sequence).

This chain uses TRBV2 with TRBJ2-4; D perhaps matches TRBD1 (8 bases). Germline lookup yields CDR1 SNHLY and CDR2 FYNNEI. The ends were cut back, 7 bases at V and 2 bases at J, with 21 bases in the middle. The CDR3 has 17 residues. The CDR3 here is CASIYLTGGASKNIQYF. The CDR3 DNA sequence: TGTGCCAGCATCTACCTCACAGGGGGGGCTTCCAAAAACATTCAGTACTTC.

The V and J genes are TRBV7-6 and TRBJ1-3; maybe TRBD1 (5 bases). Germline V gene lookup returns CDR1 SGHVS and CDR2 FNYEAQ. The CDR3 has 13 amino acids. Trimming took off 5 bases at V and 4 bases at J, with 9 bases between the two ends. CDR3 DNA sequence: TGTGCCAGCAGCCGGGGGACCGGAAACACCATATATTTT. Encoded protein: CASSRGTGNTIYF.

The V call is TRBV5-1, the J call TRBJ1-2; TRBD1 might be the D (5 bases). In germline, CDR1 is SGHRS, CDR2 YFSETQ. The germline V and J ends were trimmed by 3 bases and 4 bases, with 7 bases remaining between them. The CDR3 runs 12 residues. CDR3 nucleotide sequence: TGCGCCAGCAGCTCGACAGTCTATGGCTACACCTTC. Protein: CASSSTVYGYTF.

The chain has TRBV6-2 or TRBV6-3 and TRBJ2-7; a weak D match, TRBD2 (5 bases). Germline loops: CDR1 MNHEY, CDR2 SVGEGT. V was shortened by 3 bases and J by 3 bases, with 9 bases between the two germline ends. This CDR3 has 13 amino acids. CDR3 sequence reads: CASSYGGFYEQYF. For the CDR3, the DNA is TGTGCCAGCAGTTATGGAGGTTTCTACGAGCAGTACTTC.

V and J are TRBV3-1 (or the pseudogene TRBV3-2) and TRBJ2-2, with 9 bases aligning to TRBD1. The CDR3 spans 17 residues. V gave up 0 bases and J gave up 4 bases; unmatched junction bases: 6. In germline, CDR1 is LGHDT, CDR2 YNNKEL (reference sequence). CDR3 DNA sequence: TGTGCCAGCAGCCAAGATTCGGGACAGGGTGGCACCGGGGAGCTGTTTTTT. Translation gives CASSQDSGQGGTGELFF.

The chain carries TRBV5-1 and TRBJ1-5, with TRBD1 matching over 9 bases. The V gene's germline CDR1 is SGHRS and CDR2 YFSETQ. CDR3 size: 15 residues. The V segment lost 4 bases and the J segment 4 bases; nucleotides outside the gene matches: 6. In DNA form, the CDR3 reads TGCGCCAGCAGCATAGACAGGGGGTCGAATCAGCCCCAGCATTTT. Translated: CASSIDRGSNQPQHF.

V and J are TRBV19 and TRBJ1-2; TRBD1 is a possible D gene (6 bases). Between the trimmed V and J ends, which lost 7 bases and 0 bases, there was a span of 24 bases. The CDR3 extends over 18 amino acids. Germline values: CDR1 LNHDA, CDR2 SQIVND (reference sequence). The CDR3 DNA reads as TGTGCCAGTACTAATCTCAGGGGCCGGGACACCGCTAACTATGGCTACACCTTC. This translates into CASTNLRGRDTANYGYTF.

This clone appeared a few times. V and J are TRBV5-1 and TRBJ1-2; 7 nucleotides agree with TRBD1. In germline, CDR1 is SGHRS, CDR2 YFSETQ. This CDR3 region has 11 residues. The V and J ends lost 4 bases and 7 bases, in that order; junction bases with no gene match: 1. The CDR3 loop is CASSGTVGYTF. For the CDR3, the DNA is TGCGCCAGCAGCGGGACAGTTGGCTACACCTTC. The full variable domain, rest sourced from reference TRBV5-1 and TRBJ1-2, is KAGVTQTPRYLIKTRGQQVTLSCSPISGHRSVSWYQQTPGQGLQFLFEYFSETQRNKGNFPGRFSGRQFSNSRSEMNVSTLELGDSALYLCASSGTVGYTFGSGTRLTVV.

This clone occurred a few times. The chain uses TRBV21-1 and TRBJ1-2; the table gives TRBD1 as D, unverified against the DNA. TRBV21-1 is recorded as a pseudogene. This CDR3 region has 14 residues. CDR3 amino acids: CASNSRNRVYGYTF. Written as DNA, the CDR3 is TGTGCCAGCAACTCTCGAAACAGGGTCTATGGCTACACCTTC.

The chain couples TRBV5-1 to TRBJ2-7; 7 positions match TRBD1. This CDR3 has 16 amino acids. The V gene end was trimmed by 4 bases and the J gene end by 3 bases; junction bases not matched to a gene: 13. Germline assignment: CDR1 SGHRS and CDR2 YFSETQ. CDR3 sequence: CASSVGVGTVDYEQYF. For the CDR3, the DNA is TGCGCCAGCAGCGTGGGGGTGGGGACAGTGGACTACGAGCAGTACTTC. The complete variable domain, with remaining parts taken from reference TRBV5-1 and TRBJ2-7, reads KAGVTQTPRYLIKTRGQQVTLSCSPISGHRSVSWYQQTPGQGLQFLFEYFSETQRNKGNFPGRFSGRQFSNSRSEMNVSTLELGDSALYLCASSVGVGTVDYEQYFGPGTRLTVT.

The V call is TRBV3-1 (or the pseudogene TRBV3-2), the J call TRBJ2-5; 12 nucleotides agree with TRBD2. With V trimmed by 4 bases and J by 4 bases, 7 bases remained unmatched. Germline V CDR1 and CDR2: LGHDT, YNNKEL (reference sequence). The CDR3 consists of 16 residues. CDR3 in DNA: TGTGCCAGCAGCCCCCTAGGACTAGCGGGGCGAGAGACCCAGTACTTC. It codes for CASSPLGLAGRETQYF.

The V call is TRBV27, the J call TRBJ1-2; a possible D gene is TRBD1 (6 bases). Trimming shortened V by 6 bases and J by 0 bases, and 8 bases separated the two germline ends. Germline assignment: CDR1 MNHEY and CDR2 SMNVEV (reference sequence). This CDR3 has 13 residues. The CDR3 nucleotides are TGTGCCAGCAGACAGGGTACTAACTATGGCTACACCTTC. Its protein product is CASRQGTNYGYTF.

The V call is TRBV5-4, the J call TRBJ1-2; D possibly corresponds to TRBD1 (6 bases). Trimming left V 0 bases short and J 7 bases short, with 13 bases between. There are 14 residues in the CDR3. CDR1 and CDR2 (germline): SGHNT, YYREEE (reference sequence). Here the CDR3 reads CASSLERTEVGYTF. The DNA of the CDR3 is TGTGCCAGCAGCTTGGAAAGGACAGAGGTTGGCTACACCTTC.

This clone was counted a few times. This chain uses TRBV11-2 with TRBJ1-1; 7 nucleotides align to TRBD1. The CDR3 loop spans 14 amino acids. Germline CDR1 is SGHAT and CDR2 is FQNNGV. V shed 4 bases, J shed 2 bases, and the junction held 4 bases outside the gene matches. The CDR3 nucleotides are TGTGCCAGCAGCTCCTACAGGGGAAACACTGAAGCTTTCTTT. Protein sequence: CASSSYRGNTEAFF.

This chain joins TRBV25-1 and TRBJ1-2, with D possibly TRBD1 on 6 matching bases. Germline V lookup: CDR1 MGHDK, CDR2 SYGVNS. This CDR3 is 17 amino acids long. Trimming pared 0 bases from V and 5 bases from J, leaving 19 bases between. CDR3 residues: CASSEYSRRQDTYGYTF. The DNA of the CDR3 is TGTGCCAGCAGTGAATATTCCCGGCGACAGGATACTTATGGCTACACCTTC.